This T cell receptor beta chain was documented in a study of T-cell memory formation after mild COVID-19. Points from the study as a whole: Mostly located in CM and EM were contracting CD4+ clones, with contracting CD8+ clones located in EMRA.

MiXCR was run by TCRdb on the 5' RACE reads, yielding one entry per CDR3 protein. The sample yields some 340,000 distinct CDR3 sequences, 10% to 15% seen once. As regards this clonotype: Its specificity is unknown.

The receptor was derived from a man aged 18 to 35 who had mild COVID-19 (a few samples of this study predate the infection). Cell type and time point are not known. The sequencing sample was made of PBMCs or a T cell subset sorted from them (not recorded which).

CDR3 amino acids: CSAFPGPSQETQYF. The CDR3 DNA sequence: TGCAGTGCTTTCCCGGGGCCATCCCAAGAGACCCAGTACTTC. This chain joins TRBV20-1 and TRBJ2-5; D might be TRBD1 or TRBD2, each matching 5 bases. This CDR3 spans 14 amino acids. Germline assignment: CDR1 DFQATT and CDR2 SNEGSKA (reference sequence). Trimming removed 5 bases at V and 1 base at J, with 14 bases between.